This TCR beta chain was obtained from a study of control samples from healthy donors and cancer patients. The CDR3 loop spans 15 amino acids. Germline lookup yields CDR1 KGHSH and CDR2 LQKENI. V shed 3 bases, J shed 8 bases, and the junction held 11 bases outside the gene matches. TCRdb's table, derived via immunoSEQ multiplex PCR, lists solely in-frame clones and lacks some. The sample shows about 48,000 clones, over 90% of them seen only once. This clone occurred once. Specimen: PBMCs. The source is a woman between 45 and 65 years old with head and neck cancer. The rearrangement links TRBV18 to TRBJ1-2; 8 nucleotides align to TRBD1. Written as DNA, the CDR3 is TGTGCCAGCTCACCGGACCAGGGGGCATGGTGGGGCTACACCTTC. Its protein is CASSPDQGAWWGYTF.